This T cell receptor beta chain was captured by sequencing in a study of neoadjuvant anti-PD-1 for oral cavity cancer. The time point is: after neoadjuvant nivolumab, at surgical resection. The CDR3 contains 15 residues. The germline V gene has CDR1 LNHDA and CDR2 SQIVND (reference sequence). With V trimmed by 5 bases and J by 5 bases, 9 bases remained unmatched. The protocol was immunoSEQ multiplex PCR, while the TCRdb copy is restricted to in-frame clones and leaves out a portion. The table has about 12,000 clones, about 71% seen once; the top ten hold more than 2.5%. This specimen consisted of PBMCs, obtained after nivolumab (anti-PD-1) treatment. The chain is built from TRBV19 and TRBJ1-2, with 9 bases lining up with TRBD1. This receptor was obtained from a person aged 40 to 85 with oral cavity squamous cell carcinoma. CDR3 bases: TGTGCCAGTAGTGACACCGGGACAGGGATTTATGGCTACACCTTC. Amino acids: CASSDTGTGIYGYTF.